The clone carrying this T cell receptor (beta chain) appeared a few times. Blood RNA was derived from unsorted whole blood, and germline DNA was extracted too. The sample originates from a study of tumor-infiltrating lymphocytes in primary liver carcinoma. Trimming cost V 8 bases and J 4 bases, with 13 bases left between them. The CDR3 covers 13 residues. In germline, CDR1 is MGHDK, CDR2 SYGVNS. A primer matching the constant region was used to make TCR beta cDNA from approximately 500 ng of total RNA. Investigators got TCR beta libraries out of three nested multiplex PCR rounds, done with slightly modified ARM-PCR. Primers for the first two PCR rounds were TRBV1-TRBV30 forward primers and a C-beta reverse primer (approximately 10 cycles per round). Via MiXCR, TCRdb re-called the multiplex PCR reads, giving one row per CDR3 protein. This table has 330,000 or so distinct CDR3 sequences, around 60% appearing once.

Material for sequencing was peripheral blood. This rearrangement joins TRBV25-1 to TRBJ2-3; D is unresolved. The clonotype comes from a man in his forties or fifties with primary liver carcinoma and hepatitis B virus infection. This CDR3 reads CASLSSGADTQYF. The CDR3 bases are TGTGCCAGCCTGTCCTCTGGGGCAGATACGCAGTATTTT.